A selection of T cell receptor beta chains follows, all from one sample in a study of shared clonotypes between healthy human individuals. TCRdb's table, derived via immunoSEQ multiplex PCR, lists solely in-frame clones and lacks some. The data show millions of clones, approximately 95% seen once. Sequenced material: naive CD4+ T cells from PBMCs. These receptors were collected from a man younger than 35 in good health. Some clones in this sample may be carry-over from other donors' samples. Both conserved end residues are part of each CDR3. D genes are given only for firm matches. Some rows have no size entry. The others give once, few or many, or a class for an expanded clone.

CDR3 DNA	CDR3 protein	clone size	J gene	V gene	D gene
TGCGCCAGCAGCCGGGCGGCTAGCGGGAGTCAGTTTAAAGAGACCCAGTACTTC	CASSRAASGSQFKETQYF	once	TRBJ2-5	TRBV4-1	TRBD2
TGTGCCAGCTCACCACAGGAGGGCTTGGGAGAGACCCAGTACTTC	CASSPQEGLGETQYF	NA	TRBJ2-5	TRBV18	NA
TGTGCCAGCAGCTTAACCCAGGGGTACACTGAAGCTTTCTTT	CASSLTQGYTEAFF	once	TRBJ1-1	TRBV7-2	NA
TGTGCCATCAGTGACAGGGTGGGGCAGCTTGAAGCTTTCTTT	CAISDRVGQLEAFF	once	TRBJ1-1	TRBV10-3	NA
TGTGCCAGTAGTATAGGGGGACAGGGGAACACTGAAGCTTTCTTT	CASSIGGQGNTEAFF	NA	TRBJ1-1	TRBV19	TRBD1
TGTGCCAGCAGTCCCTCCATAGTCGCATACTACGAGCAGTACTTC	CASSPSIVAYYEQYF	NA	TRBJ2-7	TRBV27	NA
TGTGCCAGCAGCGAATGGGGGACAGCGTCCTACGAGCAGTACTTC	CASSEWGTASYEQYF	NA	TRBJ2-7	TRBV6-1	TRBD1
TGTGCCAGCAGAAGCATTTCGGAGACCCAGTACTTC	CASRSISETQYF	NA	TRBJ2-5	TRBV28	NA
TGTGCCAGCAGCTTAGTACGGGACACCCTCCTTTTCAACACCTTC	CASSLVRDTLLFNTF	NA	TRBJ1-2	TRBV7-9	NA
TGTGCCAGCAGCCAAGAGAGGGGCAGGGATTCTGGGGCCAACGTCCTGACTTTC	CASSQERGRDSGANVLTF	NA	TRBJ2-6	TRBV14	NA
TGTGCCAGCAGTGGATACAGCTATGGCTACACCTTC	CASSGYSYGYTF	NA	TRBJ1-2	TRBV28	NA
TGTGCCAGCAGTTACTCCCTAGCAGCAGATACGCAGTATTTT	CASSYSLAADTQYF	NA	TRBJ2-3	TRBV6-5	NA
TGCGCCAGCAGCTTGCCTGGACAGGGGACTGAAGCTTTCTTT	CASSLPGQGTEAFF	NA	TRBJ1-1	TRBV5-1	TRBD1
TGTGCCAGTAGTGACAGGTTTTCTACCACCGGGGAGCTGTTTTTT	CASSDRFSTTGELFF	NA	TRBJ2-2	TRBV19	NA
TGTGCCAGCAGCTTGGGGCTAGCGGAATCCTACGAGCAGTACTTC	CASSLGLAESYEQYF	NA	TRBJ2-7	TRBV5-4	TRBD2
TGCGCCAGCAGCTTTCCATCCTTGGGCGGCCGCGAGCAGTACTTC	CASSFPSLGGREQYF	NA	TRBJ2-7	TRBV5-1	NA
TGTGCCAGCAGCTTAGAGGCAGGGGATAATGAAAAACTGTTTTTT	CASSLEAGDNEKLFF	NA	TRBJ1-4	TRBV7-2	NA
TGTGCCAGTAATCCCCAGCCGGGATCGAACACCGGGGAGCTGTTTTTT	CASNPQPGSNTGELFF	NA	TRBJ2-2	TRBV6-4	NA
TGTGCCAGCAGCGTAGAAGGCTATCCGATGTACGAGCAGTACTTC	CASSVEGYPMYEQYF	NA	TRBJ2-7	TRBV9	NA
TGTGCCAGCAGTGAAATCGACGCAACCTATGGCTACACCTTC	CASSEIDATYGYTF	NA	TRBJ1-2	TRBV25-1	NA
TGTGCCAGCATTCGGGAGCGGGACAATGAGCAGTTCTTC	CASIRERDNEQFF	once	TRBJ2-1	TRBV2	NA
TGTGCCAGCAGCGTAACTAGCGGAGAGCAAGAGACCCAGTACTTC	CASSVTSGEQETQYF	NA	TRBJ2-5	TRBV7-9	TRBD2
TGTGCCAGCAGGGAAGCCGGGGAGCTGTTTTTT	CASREAGELFF	once	TRBJ2-2	TRBV28	NA
TGTGCCTGGAGTGCGGGACTAGCGGGAGGGAGAGGAGATACGCAGTATTTT	CAWSAGLAGGRGDTQYF	NA	TRBJ2-3	TRBV30	TRBD2
TGTGCCAGCAGCGGGACAGGGCAGATAGGGGAGCAGTACTTC	CASSGTGQIGEQYF	NA	TRBJ2-7	TRBV5-4	TRBD1
TGTGCCAGCAGCTTAGAGGGGCGCCACAATGAGCAGTTCTTC	CASSLEGRHNEQFF	NA	TRBJ2-1	TRBV7-7	NA
TGTGCCAGCAGCTTAGGTGTGAGTGGCTACACCTTC	CASSLGVSGYTF	NA	TRBJ1-2	TRBV7-3	NA
TGTGCCAGCAGTTTATTGTTCGGGACTCTCGTTGGTCAGCCCCAGCATTTT	CASSLLFGTLVGQPQHF	NA	TRBJ1-5	TRBV28	NA
TGTGCCTGGAGTGTAGAGGGCTCCTGGGGAAACGCCAAAAACATTCAGTACTTC	CAWSVEGSWGNAKNIQYF	NA	TRBJ2-4	TRBV30	NA
TGCGCCAGCAGCCCCCCAGGGGCTGGGGCCAACGTCCTGACTTTC	CASSPPGAGANVLTF	NA	TRBJ2-6	TRBV4-3	NA
TGCGCCAGCAGCTTGAGCCCCGGTCGGGGCCTAAGCTCCTACAATGAGCAGTTCTTC	CASSLSPGRGLSSYNEQFF	NA	TRBJ2-1	TRBV5-1	NA
TGTGCCAGCAGCTTAGAACCTCTTGGAGCGGGCAGCTCCTACGAGCAGTACTTC	CASSLEPLGAGSSYEQYF	NA	TRBJ2-7	TRBV7-2	NA
TGTGCCAGCAGCTTGACCAAAGATACGCAGTATTTT	CASSLTKDTQYF	NA	TRBJ2-3	TRBV11-3	NA
TGTGCCAGCAGCAAAGACAGGGGCAATGAGCAGTTCTTC	CASSKDRGNEQFF	NA	TRBJ2-1	TRBV21-1	NA
TGTGCCAGCAGTGAAGCCTGGACAGGACCCGGGGGGCCCCAGCATTTT	CASSEAWTGPGGPQHF	NA	TRBJ1-5	TRBV2	TRBD1
TGTGCCAGCAGACCAACGACAGGTTCAAACACCATATATTTT	CASRPTTGSNTIYF	NA	TRBJ1-3	TRBV7-9	NA
TGTGCCAGCAGCTTAACCGAGGGTAGCGGGACTTCTGGTGAGCAGTTCTTC	CASSLTEGSGTSGEQFF	NA	TRBJ2-1	TRBV7-6	TRBD2
TGTGCCAGCAGCGTACAGGGACTAGCGGAGACCCAGTACTTC	CASSVQGLAETQYF	NA	TRBJ2-5	TRBV9	TRBD2
TGCGCCAGCAGCTTGGGCGCTAGCGGGAGTCCCGGGGAGCTGTTTTTT	CASSLGASGSPGELFF	NA	TRBJ2-2	TRBV5-1	TRBD2
TGCGCCAGCAGCCCACCCTCCGGGACCCTTGTCTACGAGCAGTACTTC	CASSPPSGTLVYEQYF	NA	TRBJ2-7	TRBV5-1	NA
TGTGCCAGCAGCCGGGGGAGGGGGGATCAGCCCCAGCATTTT	CASSRGRGDQPQHF	NA	TRBJ1-5	TRBV5-8	NA
TGTGCCAGCAGCCTCCGGGGGACTAGCGTACGTGAGCAGTTCTTC	CASSLRGTSVREQFF	NA	TRBJ2-1	TRBV7-9	TRBD2
TGCGCCAGCAGCCAAGATTATCCCGTTACCTATGGCTACACCTTC	CASSQDYPVTYGYTF	few	TRBJ1-2	TRBV4-1	NA
TGTGCCAGCAGCCAAGACGGAGAGTCCTACGAGCAGTACTTC	CASSQDGESYEQYF	NA	TRBJ2-7	TRBV6-6	NA
TGTGCCAGCAGTGCTTTCACTAGCGGGAGGATGGAGCAGTACTTC	CASSAFTSGRMEQYF	NA	TRBJ2-7	TRBV25-1	TRBD2
TGTGCCAGCAGCTTATTACGGGGGCCATTGAACACTGAAGCTTTCTTT	CASSLLRGPLNTEAFF	NA	TRBJ1-1	TRBV7-2	NA